This TCR beta chain was found in a study of T cells in Graves' hyperthyroidism and ophthalmopathy. TCR beta CDR3 sequences were amplified from RNA transcripts. The HTBI primer set was used in a first-round RT-PCR of the TCR CDR3. Each CDR3 protein gets one entry after TCRdb re-called the multiplex PCR reads with MiXCR. The repertoire holds roughly 650,000 distinct CDR3 sequences, with about 16% as singletons. Disease lasting under 3 months, a NOSPECS grade of at least 4, and a Clinical Activity Score of at least 3 were features of the ophthalmopathy patients. The study left out patients who had uncontrolled infection, other autoimmune disease, pregnancy or lactation. About 10 ml of fresh peripheral blood supplied the PBMCs. This clonotype was observed many times. The receptor's source is a woman aged 40 to 50 with Graves' ophthalmopathy. Sequencing was carried out using blood.

CDR3 protein: CASSPRTASGNTIYF. The CDR3 coding sequence is TGTGCCAGCAGTCCCCGGACAGCATCTGGAAACACCATATATTTT. The gene calls are TRBV12-3 or TRBV12-4 and TRBJ1-3; a possible D gene is TRBD1 (6 bases). This CDR3 comprises 15 residues. V lost 5 bases to trimming and J lost 1 base, with 12 bases between them.